The 4 T cell receptor beta chains below come from one sample, sequenced in a study of cytomegalovirus exposure and HLA in healthy donors. PCR primers comprised 60 Vbeta and 13 Jbeta primers. Repertoires were generated with immunoSEQ multiplex PCR, while TCRdb's copy carries only in-frame clones and drops some. The table lists 200,000 to 250,000 clones, roughly 80% of them singletons. Sequenced sample: PBMCs. These receptors were collected from a male donor in good health and CMV-seronegative.

The chain joins TRBV7-2 to TRBJ2-2; 8 positions match TRBD2. The V gene end was trimmed by 5 bases and the J gene end by 4 bases; junction bases not matched to a gene: 12. Germline V CDR1 and CDR2: SGHTA, FQGNSA. This CDR3 region has 17 residues. CDR3 loop: CASSPTPLAGPTGELFF. The CDR3 nucleotides are TGTGCCAGCAGCCCAACCCCCCTAGCGGGTCCCACCGGGGAGCTGTTTTTT. Full variable domain (outside the CDR3, taken from reference TRBV7-2 and TRBJ2-2): GAGVSQSPSNKVTEKGKDVELRCDPISGHTALYWYRQSLGQGLEFLIYFQGNSAPDKSGLPSDRFSAERTGGSVSTLTIQRTQQEDSAVYLCASSPTPLAGPTGELFFGEGSRLTVL.

The V and J genes are TRBV7-2 and TRBJ1-3, with a possible D match to TRBD1 (6 bases). Between the trimmed V and J ends, which lost 6 bases and 0 bases, there was a span of 12 bases. The CDR3 consists of 15 residues. Germline V gene lookup returns CDR1 SGHTA and CDR2 FQGNSA. As DNA, the CDR3 is TGTGCCAGCAGATTACAGGGAAGCTCTGGAAACACCATATATTTT. Residues: CASRLQGSSGNTIYF.

In DNA, the CDR3 is TGTGCCAGCAGCTTAACGAGCGGGAGGGCCAATGAGCAGTTCTTC. As protein: CASSLTSGRANEQFF. The V and J genes are TRBV7-2 and TRBJ2-1, with 10 bases matching TRBD2. The CDR3 extends over 15 amino acids. Germline CDR1 SGHTA, CDR2 FQGNSA. J gave up 6 bases and V 2 bases, and 4 bases lay outside the gene matches. Full variable domain (missing parts from reference TRBV7-2 and TRBJ2-1): GAGVSQSPSNKVTEKGKDVELRCDPISGHTALYWYRQSLGQGLEFLIYFQGNSAPDKSGLPSDRFSAERTGGSVSTLTIQRTQQEDSAVYLCASSLTSGRANEQFFGPGTRLTVL.

The gene calls are TRBV5-4 and TRBJ2-7; D might be TRBD2 (6 bases). The CDR3 is made up of 12 amino acids. CDR1 is SGHNT, CDR2 YYREEE, per germline (reference sequence). With 4 bases removed from V and 7 bases from J, the gap between germline ends came to 12 bases. CDR3 sequence (DNA): TGTGCCAGCAGCCACGTAGGGAGGGAGCAGTACTTC. It specifies CASSHVGREQYF.